This T cell receptor (beta chain) was captured in a study of T cell repertoires in cytomegalovirus infection. At the level of the study: Peptides in the study included HLA-C-restricted and HLA-B-restricted CMV epitopes. Both CMV infection and a matching HLA type were indicated by public TCR beta signatures.

Study-level findings and limits: Clonotype analysis showed dominance of the ex vivo response by HLA-C-restricted CMV-specific TCR beta clonotypes. The cumulative frequency of public TCR beta families identified carriers of CMV plus the relevant HLA.

This clonotype was counted between two and nine times. The target antigen is unknown. MiXCR, applied by TCRdb to the reads, yields one record per CDR3 protein. The sample consists of under 850,000 distinct CDR3 sequences, approximately 33% of them appearing once. This CDR3 has 12 residues. The germline gives CDR1 DFQATT, CDR2 SNEGSKA (reference sequence). V trimming: 0 bases; J trimming: 6 bases; junction bases outside the gene matches: 2. The specimen comprised cultured PBMCs, sampled from culture after CMV antigen stimulation. The V gene is TRBV20-1, the J gene TRBJ2-7; 7 bases are a match to TRBD2. This clonotype originated in a human donor in good health (CMV status not recorded). Some clones in this sample may be carry-over from other donors' samples. The DNA for the CDR3 is TGCAGTGCTAGAGATCGCGGGGGCGAGCAGTACTTC. Amino acid sequence: CSARDRGGEQYF.